These 5 T cell receptor beta chains were all obtained from the same sample, sequenced in a study of cytomegalovirus exposure and HLA in healthy donors. It was with 60 Vbeta and 13 Jbeta primers that the PCR ran. Using immunoSEQ multiplex PCR, the repertoire was profiled, and TCRdb retains in-frame clones only, with some absent. The table records about 98,000 clones, about three quarters of them present only once. Sequenced: PBMCs. These receptors came from a human donor in good health.

The chain couples TRBV6-6 to TRBJ2-2, with 9 bases identical to TRBD2. Germline CDR1 and CDR2: MNHNY and SVGAGI (reference sequence). V shed 0 bases and J 8 bases; nucleotides not matched to a gene: 4. The CDR3 has 15 amino acids. CDR3: CASSYSAGGPGELFF. CDR3 DNA: TGTGCCAGCAGTTACTCTGCGGGGGGGCCGGGGGAGCTGTTTTTT.

This clone was counted a single time. The CDR3 nucleotides read TGTGCCAGCAGCTGGGAGACCACTGAAGCTTTCTTT. It encodes CASSWETTEAFF. The chain couples TRBV5-5 to TRBJ1-1; D not resolved. V lost 3 bases and J lost 4, with 7 bases in between. CDR3 length equals 12 residues. From germline, CDR1 is SGHKS and CDR2 YYEKEE (reference sequence).

The chain employs TRBV7-2 and TRBJ1-4; TRBD1 aligns across 8 bases. The J segment lost 14 bases and the V segment lost 2 bases, leaving 7 bases of the junction unmatched. Per germline, CDR1 SGHTA and CDR2 FQGNSA. The CDR3 extends over 13 amino acids. CDR3 in DNA: TGTGCCAGCAGCTTACACAGGGGGGTTTCTCTGTTTTTT. Its translation: CASSLHRGVSLFF. The full variable domain, rest sourced from reference TRBV7-2 and TRBJ1-4, is GAGVSQSPSNKVTEKGKDVELRCDPISGHTALYWYRQSLGQGLEFLIYFQGNSAPDKSGLPSDRFSAERTGGSVSTLTIQRTQQEDSAVYLCASSLHRGVSLFFGSGTQLSVL.

This sequence joins TRBV4-2 and TRBJ2-3; TRBD1 might be the D (5 bases). The CDR3 is 13 amino acids. The V gene lost 2 bases and the J gene lost 3 bases, with 6 bases spanning the gap. CDR1 is LGHNA and CDR2 is YNFKEQ in the germline V gene. Written as DNA, the CDR3 is TGTGCCAGCAGCCAATACAGGACAGATACGCAGTATTTT. Translating gives CASSQYRTDTQYF.

This clone was counted once. The chain joins TRBV5-1 to TRBJ2-7, with TRBD1 matching 8 bases. The CDR3 covers 14 residues. Germline CDR1 is SGHRS and CDR2 is YFSETQ. The V and J ends lost 5 bases and 5 bases, in that order; junction bases with no gene match: 9. Here the CDR3 reads CASRLQDRVNEQYF. CDR3 in DNA: TGCGCCAGCAGGCTCCAGGACAGGGTTAACGAGCAGTACTTC.